This T cell receptor (beta chain) was captured in a study of early T cells in non-severe SARS-CoV-2 infection. Points from the study as a whole: Private and CD4 specificities were missed by VDJdb matching, skewed to anti-spike CD8.

Researchers attached unique molecular identifiers to individual cDNA molecules. Using its own MiXCR run on the 5' RACE reads, TCRdb lists one record per CDR3 protein. Among about 62,000 distinct CDR3 sequences listed, roughly a tenth were seen once. This clonotype was detected many times. No antigen is known for it. V dropped 5 bases and J dropped 2 bases, with 27 bases sitting between them. There are 18 residues in the CDR3. CDR1 and CDR2 from the germline V gene are DFQATT and SNEGSKA (reference sequence). Material for sequencing was whole blood. This clonotype was sampled from an adult who was a healthcare worker with PCR-confirmed SARS-CoV-2 infection or an uninfected control (not recorded which). The chain couples TRBV20-1 to TRBJ1-2; the D gene is possibly TRBD1 (5 bases). The DNA for the CDR3 is TGCAGTGCTCCAGGACTTTCACAGGCCTCTCTCTCGAACTATGGCTACACCTTC. Amino acid sequence: CSAPGLSQASLSNYGYTF.